Each of the 25 T cell receptor beta chains below was sequenced from the same sample in a study of cytomegalovirus exposure and HLA in healthy donors. With 60 Vbeta and 13 Jbeta primers, the PCR was carried out. The assay was immunoSEQ multiplex PCR, and TCRdb's table has in-frame clones only and misses some. Among about 200,000 clones listed, around 75% were seen once. Sequenced: PBMCs. The receptors were gathered from a woman aged 25 to 39 in good health and CMV-seronegative.

The J gene is TRBJ2-2, the V gene TRBV2; D not certain. The V gene lost 2 bases and the J gene lost 1 base, with 11 bases spanning the gap. CDR1 SNHLY and CDR2 FYNNEI come from the germline V gene. CDR3 length: 16 amino acids. CDR3 DNA: TGTGCCAGCAGTGAATTGAGGTCCCTGAACACCGGGGAGCTGTTTTTT. This encodes CASSELRSLNTGELFF.

The V and J genes are TRBV29-1 and TRBJ2-1; perhaps TRBD2 as D (5 bases). The V and J ends lost 7 bases and 2 bases respectively, with 12 bases between them. Germline V gene sequence: CDR1 SQVTM, CDR2 ANQGSEA. The CDR3 consists of 13 residues. CDR3 coding DNA: TGCAGCGGTGATACCGGGGCCTACAATGAGCAGTTCTTC. It translates to CSGDTGAYNEQFF.

The chain carries TRBV7-2 and TRBJ2-2, with 13 nucleotides matching TRBD2. V lost 1 base to trimming and J lost 0 bases; unmatched junction nucleotides: 2. Germline V gene sequence: CDR1 SGHTA, CDR2 FQGNSA. The CDR3 is 18 residues long. The CDR3 is CASSLDGTSGANTGELFF. The CDR3 DNA reads TGTGCCAGCAGCTTAGATGGGACTAGCGGGGCGAACACCGGGGAGCTGTTTTTT.

The rearrangement uses TRBV4-1 and TRBJ1-2; a possible D gene is TRBD1 (6 bases). The CDR3 extends over 16 amino acids. Looked up from germline, CDR1 is MGHRA and CDR2 is YSYEKL. V was trimmed by 0 bases and J by 3 bases, leaving 14 bases between them. As DNA, the CDR3 is TGCGCCAGCAGCCAAGATCATGGGGGCGCCTACTATGGCTACACCTTC. Translated, it gives CASSQDHGGAYYGYTF.

Here the CDR3 reads CASSFPGTGYYNEQFF. The DNA for the CDR3 is TGTGCCAGCAGTTTTCCCGGGACAGGATACTACAATGAGCAGTTCTTC. This rearrangement joins TRBV5-4 to TRBJ2-1, with TRBD1 identical over 8 bases. Per germline, CDR1 SGHNT and CDR2 YYREEE (reference sequence). The CDR3 is 16 residues long. V lost 5 bases, J lost 3 bases, and 10 bases stayed unmatched. Together with reference TRBV5-4 and TRBJ2-1, the CDR3 gives the full variable domain: ETGVTQSPTHLIKTRGQQVTLRCSSQSGHNTVSWYQQALGQGPQFIFQYYREEENGRGNFPPRFSGLQFPNYSSELNVNALELDDSALYLCASSFPGTGYYNEQFFGPGTRLTVL.

This rearrangement joins TRBV5-1 to TRBJ1-4; unclear D gene. The CDR3 runs 15 residues. The germline V gene has CDR1 SGHRS and CDR2 YFSETQ. V was clipped by 4 bases and J by 2 bases, with 12 bases between them. In DNA form, the CDR3 reads TGCGCCAGCAGCCTGTCGGGGTCGACTAATGAAAAACTGTTTTTT. Translation: CASSLSGSTNEKLFF.

The chain employs TRBV6-6 and TRBJ1-2; D gene unclear. Germline lookup yields CDR1 MNHNY and CDR2 SVGAGI (reference sequence). The V end was cut by 4 bases, the J end by 7 bases, with 10 bases between. There are 12 residues in the CDR3. CDR3 coding DNA: TGTGCCAGCAGTTCTGACATCTCTGGCTACACCTTC. It codes for CASSSDISGYTF.

This chain links TRBV6-4 with TRBJ2-1, with D maybe TRBD2 (5 bases). The V end was cut by 5 bases, the J end by 6 bases, with 20 bases between. Germline-derived CDR1 and CDR2 are MRHNA and SNTAGT. The CDR3 is made up of 16 amino acids. CDR3 protein: CASSYQLGRGFNEQFF. In DNA, the CDR3 is TGTGCCAGCAGTTACCAACTGGGAAGAGGGTTCAATGAGCAGTTCTTC.

The rearrangement uses TRBV7-9 and TRBJ1-2, with unresolved D. The V and J ends lost 4 bases and 8 bases respectively, with 23 bases between them. The CDR3 covers 16 residues. CDR1 and CDR2 (germline): SEHNR, FQNEAQ (reference sequence). The CDR3 here is CASSSSSMDGKRGYTF. The CDR3 DNA sequence: TGTGCCAGCAGCTCCTCTTCCATGGACGGAAAGCGGGGCTACACCTTC. Drawing the rest from reference TRBV7-9 and TRBJ1-2, the complete variable domain is DTGVSQNPRHKITKRGQNVTFRCDPISEHNRLYWYRQTLGQGPEFLTYFQNEAQLEKSRLLSDRFSAERPKGSFSTLEIQRTEQGDSAMYLCASSSSSMDGKRGYTFGSGTRLTVV.

This clone has only one observation. V usage is TRBV11-3 and J usage is TRBJ2-1; D perhaps matches TRBD1 (6 bases). V was trimmed by 5 bases and J by 4 bases, leaving 15 bases between them. Germline CDR1 reads SGHNT; CDR2 reads YENEEA. This CDR3 comprises 15 residues. The CDR3: CASSPGARGYNEQFF. The CDR3 nucleotides are TGTGCCAGCAGCCCAGGGGCCCGAGGGTACAATGAGCAGTTCTTC.

The V call is TRBV6-5, the J call TRBJ2-2; D remains ambiguous. Germline V CDR1 and CDR2: MNHEY, SVGAGI. The CDR3 loop spans 15 amino acids. The V gene lost 0 bases and the J gene lost 1 base, with 6 bases spanning the gap. The CDR3 DNA reads TGTGCCAGCAGTTACTCGACGGGGAACACCGGGGAGCTGTTTTTT. Amino acid sequence: CASSYSTGNTGELFF.

This clone has just one count. This chain connects TRBV4-1 to TRBJ2-1; TRBD2 is a possible D gene (6 bases). Trimming stripped 2 bases from V and 2 bases from J, with 25 bases between. The CDR3 is 20 residues long. Germline V lookup: CDR1 MGHRA, CDR2 YSYEKL. Here the CDR3 DNA reads TGCGCCAGCAGCCAAAAAAGATTTGGGACTCGCCCGGGGGCCTACAATGAGCAGTTCTTC. It encodes CASSQKRFGTRPGAYNEQFF.

This sequence joins TRBV5-4 and TRBJ1-2; D not certain. From germline, CDR1 is SGHNT and CDR2 YYREEE (reference sequence). Trimming cost V 3 bases and J 4 bases, with 16 bases left between them. The CDR3 has 15 residues. This chain's CDR3 is CASSSRLGSGYGYTF. The CDR3 DNA sequence: TGTGCCAGCAGCTCCCGATTAGGCTCGGGCTATGGCTACACCTTC.

This clone was seen a handful of times. The chain links TRBV2 to TRBJ2-1, with TRBD2 matching 14 bases. The CDR3 spans 14 residues. The J segment lost 9 bases and the V segment lost 6 bases, leaving 4 bases of the junction unmatched. Germline V CDR1 and CDR2: SNHLY, FYNNEI. CDR3 protein: CASRTSGGAGEQFF. For the CDR3, the DNA is TGTGCCAGCAGGACTAGCGGGGGGGCCGGTGAGCAGTTCTTC.

This rearrangement joins TRBV19 to TRBJ2-5; the match to TRBD2 covers 13 bases. Trimming removed 6 bases from V and 4 bases from J; junction bases left unmatched: 8. The CDR3 is made up of 16 amino acids. Germline values: CDR1 LNHDA, CDR2 SQIVND (reference sequence). CDR3 amino acids: CASRPRLAGGGETQYF. The CDR3 bases are TGTGCCAGTAGGCCAAGACTAGCGGGGGGCGGAGAGACCCAGTACTTC.

The chain employs TRBV7-8 and TRBJ2-7; 11 bases map to TRBD2. With 3 bases clipped from V and 4 bases from J, the junction kept 5 bases outside the gene matches. This CDR3 is 15 amino acids long. Germline V CDR1 and CDR2: SGHVS, FQNEAQ. The CDR3 spells CASSFASGRQYEQYF. The DNA for the CDR3 is TGTGCCAGCAGCTTTGCTAGCGGGAGGCAATACGAGCAGTACTTC.

The chain's CDR3 is CASSELAGGTTGTDTQYF. The CDR3 DNA reads as TGTGCCAGCAGTGAATTAGCGGGAGGGACCACTGGCACAGATACGCAGTATTTT. The chain combines TRBV25-1 with TRBJ2-3; 11 bases fit TRBD2. The V segment lost 1 base and the J segment 1 base; nucleotides outside the gene matches: 7. CDR3 length: 18 residues. Per the germline V gene, CDR1 is MGHDK and CDR2 is SYGVNS.

This chain uses TRBV10-1 with TRBJ2-7, with 10 bases identical to TRBD1. Per the germline V gene, CDR1 is WNHNN and CDR2 is SYGVQD (reference sequence). The length of the CDR3 is 12 residues. Trimming cost V 8 bases and J 6 bases; bases outside gene matches: 4. CDR3 nucleotide sequence: TGCGCCAGCTCCGGGACAGGGGTCGAGCAGTACTTC. Its translation is CASSGTGVEQYF.

The genes are TRBV5-1 and TRBJ1-2, with D tentatively TRBD1 (6 bases). This CDR3 is 15 amino acids long. V gave up 2 bases and J gave up 6 bases, with 17 bases separating them. Germline values: CDR1 SGHRS, CDR2 YFSETQ. DNA for the CDR3: TGCGCCAGCAGCTTAACAGGGTTGATGTCGCATGGCTACACCTTC. This translates into CASSLTGLMSHGYTF. Variable domain in full (rest from reference TRBV5-1 and TRBJ1-2): KAGVTQTPRYLIKTRGQQVTLSCSPISGHRSVSWYQQTPGQGLQFLFEYFSETQRNKGNFPGRFSGRQFSNSRSEMNVSTLELGDSALYLCASSLTGLMSHGYTFGSGTRLTVV.

The V gene is TRBV7-9, the J gene TRBJ2-5; the match to TRBD1 covers 8 bases. Germline V CDR1 and CDR2: SEHNR, FQNEAQ (reference sequence). The J segment lost 5 bases and the V segment lost 4 bases, leaving 15 bases of the junction unmatched. The CDR3 extends over 17 amino acids. The CDR3 nucleotides are TGTGCCAGCAGCTCCCGCCGGAGACAGGGGACCCAGGAGACCCAGTACTTC. Its protein is CASSSRRRQGTQETQYF.

The rearrangement links TRBV6-6 to TRBJ1-3, with TRBD1 matching over 7 bases. This CDR3 region has 14 residues. Germline trimming cut 6 bases from V and 6 bases from J; bases unmatched to any gene: 8. From germline, CDR1 is MNHNY and CDR2 SVGAGI (reference sequence). The CDR3, as DNA: TGTGCCAGCAGCCCGAGGGGGCCAGAAAACACCATATATTTT. This sequence encodes CASSPRGPENTIYF.

The V call is TRBV7-9, the J call TRBJ1-4; D possibly corresponds to TRBD1 (6 bases). Trimming took 1 base from V and 10 from J, leaving 16 bases between them. Germline V CDR1 and CDR2: SEHNR, FQNEAQ (reference sequence). CDR3 length equals 15 residues. The CDR3 here is CASSLVAGDVRKLFF. CDR3 nucleotides: TGTGCCAGCAGCTTAGTTGCAGGGGACGTGCGAAAACTGTTTTTT.

The V and J genes are TRBV7-2 and TRBJ2-5; 9 nucleotides agree with TRBD1. The ends lost 4 bases at V and 5 bases at J; junction bases unmatched: 5. The CDR3 totals 14 residues. Per germline, CDR1 SGHTA and CDR2 FQGNSA. The CDR3 DNA follows: TGTGCCAGCAGCTCCTACAGGGGGCTTGAGACCCAGTACTTC. This translates into CASSSYRGLETQYF. Complete variable domain (other parts from reference TRBV7-2 and TRBJ2-5): GAGVSQSPSNKVTEKGKDVELRCDPISGHTALYWYRQSLGQGLEFLIYFQGNSAPDKSGLPSDRFSAERTGGSVSTLTIQRTQQEDSAVYLCASSSYRGLETQYFGPGTRLLVL.

The V call is TRBV4-1, the J call TRBJ1-2; D is possibly TRBD1 (6 bases). CDR1 is MGHRA, CDR2 YSYEKL, per germline. The ends were cut back, 0 bases at V and 4 bases at J, with 18 bases in the middle. The CDR3 runs to 17 residues. The CDR3 nucleotides read TGCGCCAGCAGCCAAGATCGGGGAGTGGGGGCTGGCTATGGCTACACCTTC. This gives the protein CASSQDRGVGAGYGYTF.

The rearrangement links TRBV9 to TRBJ2-1; 9 nucleotides align to TRBD1. The CDR3 has 14 residues. V trimming: 7 bases; J trimming: 7 bases; junction bases outside the gene matches: 9. Germline assignment: CDR1 SGDLS and CDR2 YYNGEE. This chain's CDR3 is CASGQGLTFNEQFF. CDR3 coding DNA: TGTGCCAGCGGACAGGGGTTAACCTTTAATGAGCAGTTCTTC. Full variable domain (outside the CDR3, taken from reference TRBV9 and TRBJ2-1): DSGVTQTPKHLITATGQRVTLRCSPRSGDLSVYWYQQSLDQGLQFLIQYYNGEERAKGNILERFSAQQFPDLHSELNLSSLELGDSALYFCASGQGLTFNEQFFGPGTRLTVL.